Presented here are 10 T cell receptor beta chains from one specimen sequenced in a study of tumor-infiltrating lymphocytes in oesophageal squamous cell carcinoma. TCRdb re-called the PCR reads through MiXCR, storing one row per CDR3 protein. Seen here are just over 15,000 distinct CDR3 sequences, 50% observed once, and the top ten hold roughly a sixth. Input material: esophageal tumor tissue. The receptors were sampled from a male donor with esophageal squamous cell carcinoma.

This clonotype was detected only a few times. Just one base apart from a much larger clone, this may be a read error. This chain links TRBV18 with TRBJ2-5; TRBD2 matches at 9 bases. CDR3 length: 14 amino acids. Germline CDR1 KGHSH, CDR2 LQKENI. V shed 6 bases and J 11 bases; nucleotides not matched to a gene: 13. CDR3 amino acids: CASSGGRAYNEQYF. The CDR3 nucleotides read TGTGCCAGCTCCGGCGGGAGGGCCTACAATGAGCAGTACTTC.

The count of this clonotype is one. Relative to the germline gene, one junction end is altered; a read error may explain this. The chain couples TRBV7-2 to TRBJ2-1, with 12 positions matching TRBD1. The CDR3 is 14 amino acids. Germline-derived CDR1 and CDR2 are SGHTA and FQGNSA. CDR3 sequence reads: CASSMGQGAGELYF. For the CDR3, the DNA is TGTGCCAGCAGCATGGGACAGGGGGCCGGGGAGCTGTACTTC.

This clonotype ranks as medium-sized (0.01 to 0.1%). The rearrangement uses TRBV5-6 and TRBJ2-7; no clear D. This CDR3 is built from 15 residues. V gave up 2 bases and J gave up 0 bases, with 12 bases separating them. CDR1 SGHDT and CDR2 YYEEEE come from the germline V gene. Here the CDR3 DNA reads TGTGCCAGCAGCTTTTTGGGGTATAGCTCCTACGAGCAGTACTTC. Its translation: CASSFLGYSSYEQYF.

The chain employs TRBV10-2 and TRBJ2-5; D is undetermined. The germline V gene has CDR1 WSHSY and CDR2 SAAADI. The CDR3 length is 16 residues. V lost 3 bases and J 11 bases, leaving 25 bases between the germline ends. The CDR3 nucleotides read TGCGCCAGCAGTGAACTTCTGGGCTATACCTACAATGAGCAGTACTTC. Protein product: CASSELLGYTYNEQYF.

The chain combines TRBV6-6 with TRBJ2-7; 7 bases fit TRBD1. Germline CDR1 reads MNHNY; CDR2 reads SVGAGI (reference sequence). With 5 bases clipped from V and 4 bases from J, the junction kept 11 bases outside the gene matches. The CDR3 length is 15 residues. This CDR3 reads CASSVNLGQVYEQYF. In DNA, the CDR3 is TGTGCCAGCAGTGTAAACCTAGGACAGGTGTACGAGCAGTACTTC.

V is TRBV7-2 and J is TRBJ1-5; D not certain. CDR1 is SGHTA and CDR2 is FQGNSA in the germline V gene. V was clipped by 2 bases and J by 6 bases, with 8 bases between them. The CDR3 is 13 amino acids. DNA for the CDR3: TGTGCCAGCAGCTTACAGTGGGGTCAGCCCCAGCATTTT. It yields the protein CASSLQWGQPQHF.

This clonotype appeared many times. The rearrangement links TRBV11-2 to TRBJ1-2; D unclear. Trimming pared 4 bases from V and 1 base from J, leaving 10 bases between. The CDR3 extends over 14 amino acids. CDR1 and CDR2 (germline): SGHAT, FQNNGV. The DNA of the CDR3 is TGTGCCAGCAGCTCCGATGCCTTTAACTATGGCTACACCTTC. It translates to CASSSDAFNYGYTF.

V usage is TRBV7-9 and J usage is TRBJ2-1, with TRBD2 matching over 13 bases. V shed 6 bases and J 5 bases; nucleotides not matched to a gene: 7. Per germline, CDR1 SEHNR and CDR2 FQNEAQ (reference sequence). This CDR3 region has 16 residues. CDR3 nucleotides: TGTGCCAGCAGAGGACTAGCGGGAGCCCTTGACAATGAGCAGTTCTTC. As protein: CASRGLAGALDNEQFF.

This clonotype showed up many times. With a much larger clone just one base away, this may be a read error. The chain couples TRBV7-2 to TRBJ2-7; 8 bases are shared with TRBD2. V shed 3 bases and J 7 bases; nucleotides not matched to a gene: 11. The CDR3 is 15 residues long. Germline V gene lookup returns CDR1 SGHTA and CDR2 FQGNSA. This CDR3 reads CASSFGTSVANEQYF. The CDR3 DNA reads as TGTGCCAGCAGCTTTGGGACTAGTGTCGCCAATGAGCAGTACTTC.

This clonotype is medium-sized within its sample. J is TRBJ2-1 and V is TRBV11-2, with a weak D call TRBD2 (6 bases). The V gene lost 6 bases and the J gene lost 5 bases, with 20 bases spanning the gap. Germline CDR1 reads SGHAT; CDR2 reads FQNNGV. The CDR3 runs to 16 residues. For the CDR3, the DNA is TGTGCCAGCAGTACGACAACTAGCTATCTCGACAATGAGCAGTTCTTC. Translation gives CASSTTTSYLDNEQFF.